Shown below are 24 T cell receptor beta chains from a single sample sequenced in a study of blood T cell repertoires in COVID-19. The protocol was immunoSEQ multiplex PCR, while the TCRdb copy is restricted to in-frame clones and leaves out a portion. This table has fewer than 350,000 clones, around 81% appearing once. The sequencing sample was made of peripheral blood. These receptors all come from a woman aged 55-69 years with active or convalescent COVID-19.

The chain links TRBV12-3 or TRBV12-4 to TRBJ2-5; D perhaps matches TRBD2 (5 bases). The V gene lost 5 bases and the J gene lost 0 bases, with 7 bases spanning the gap. This CDR3 comprises 13 residues. CDR3 coding DNA: TGTGCCAGCAGTCCCGGGAACCAAGAGACCCAGTACTTC. This codes for CASSPGNQETQYF.

This clone showed up many times. The V call is TRBV7-9, the J call TRBJ2-7; a weak D match, TRBD2 (6 bases). Looked up from germline, CDR1 is SEHNR and CDR2 is FQNEAQ (reference sequence). The CDR3 is 16 residues long. The V end was cut by 5 bases, the J end by 0 bases, with 17 bases between. The CDR3 nucleotides read TGTGCCAGCAGCGGGGAGGACCGGGACGTCTCCTACGAGCAGTACTTC. Translating gives CASSGEDRDVSYEQYF.

A single count supports this clone. This chain uses TRBV5-1 with TRBJ2-5, with a possible D match to TRBD2 (6 bases). CDR1 and CDR2 from the germline V gene are SGHRS and YFSETQ. With 1 base removed from V and 2 bases from J, the gap between germline ends came to 12 bases. This CDR3 comprises 15 residues. CDR3 nucleotide sequence: TGCGCCAGCAGCTTGTCGACGGGGGTTCAAGAGACCCAGTACTTC. Its protein is CASSLSTGVQETQYF.

A single count supports this clone. The chain links TRBV4-2 to TRBJ2-7; tentatively, D is TRBD1 (5 bases). With 3 bases removed from V and 3 bases from J, the gap between germline ends came to 12 bases. Germline V gene data show CDR1 as LGHNA and CDR2 as YNFKEQ. This CDR3 has 14 residues. The CDR3 here is CASSQSERGYEQYF. CDR3 in DNA: TGTGCCAGCAGCCAGAGTGAAAGGGGCTACGAGCAGTACTTC.

In its sample, this clone was seen many times. V gene TRBV12-5 combines with J gene TRBJ1-2; D uncertain. The CDR3 loop spans 15 amino acids. The germline CDR1 and CDR2 sequences are LGHNT and FRNRAP. Trimming removed 7 bases from V and 1 base from J, with 16 bases in between. This chain's CDR3 is CASAETASFNYGYTF. CDR3 in DNA: TGTGCTAGTGCCGAAACAGCCTCCTTTAACTATGGCTACACCTTC. Using reference TRBV12-5 and TRBJ1-2 for the parts outside the CDR3, the full variable domain is DARVTQTPRHKVTEMGQEVTMRCQPILGHNTVFWYRQTMMQGLELLAYFRNRAPLDDSGMPKDRFSAEMPDATLATLKIQPSEPRDSAVYFCASAETASFNYGYTFGSGTRLTVV.

The chain joins TRBV12-3 or TRBV12-4 to TRBJ2-5; no firm D call. V lost 2 bases and J 5 bases, leaving 6 bases between the germline ends. The CDR3 extends over 12 amino acids. DNA for the CDR3: TGTGCCAGCAGTTTAACATCGGAGACCCAGTACTTC. Translating gives CASSLTSETQYF.

This clone has just one count. The rearrangement uses TRBV5-1 and TRBJ2-3; no firm D call. CDR1 is SGHRS and CDR2 is YFSETQ in the germline V gene. Trimming took 0 bases from V and 2 from J, leaving 16 bases between them. CDR3 length equals 17 residues. CDR3 sequence (DNA): TGCGCCAGCAGCTTGGAAGCCGTGAGTGGGCCCACAGATACGCAGTATTTT. Protein: CASSLEAVSGPTDTQYF.

The V and J genes are TRBV2 and TRBJ2-7; 7 bases map to TRBD1. The ends lost 6 bases at V and 6 bases at J; junction bases unmatched: 14. CDR3 size: 15 residues. Germline-derived CDR1 and CDR2 are SNHLY and FYNNEI. The CDR3 spells CASRKSRDSGSEQYF. In DNA form, the CDR3 reads TGTGCCAGCAGAAAGTCCCGGGACAGTGGTTCCGAGCAGTACTTC.

The V and J genes are TRBV2 and TRBJ1-2; D unclear. Trimming pared 0 bases from V and 8 bases from J, leaving 4 bases between. Germline loops: CDR1 SNHLY, CDR2 FYNNEI. The CDR3 has 11 residues. The DNA of the CDR3 is TGTGCCAGCAGTGAAGCGGGCGGCTACACCTTC. It encodes CASSEAGGYTF. Full variable domain (outside the CDR3, taken from reference TRBV2 and TRBJ1-2): EPEVTQTPSHQVTQMGQEVILRCVPISNHLYFYWYRQILGQKVEFLVSFYNNEISEKSEIFDDQFSVERPDGSNFTLKIRSTKLEDSAMYFCASSEAGGYTFGSGTRLTVV.

The rearrangement joins TRBV7-3 to TRBJ2-2; D is possibly TRBD1 (6 bases). From germline, CDR1 is SGHTA and CDR2 FQGTGA. This CDR3 region has 17 residues. V was trimmed by 5 bases and J by 0 bases, leaving 16 bases between them. CDR3 DNA: TGTGCCAGCAGCCCCGGGACACTAATATCGAACACCGGGGAGCTGTTTTTT. Translating gives CASSPGTLISNTGELFF.

The V call is TRBV6-6, the J call TRBJ1-5, with a weak D call TRBD1 (6 bases). The ends were cut back, 6 bases at V and 10 bases at J, with 22 bases in the middle. There are 15 residues in the CDR3. Germline V lookup: CDR1 MNHNY, CDR2 SVGAGI (reference sequence). This chain's CDR3 is CASRPDRRTNTPQHF. The CDR3 DNA sequence: TGTGCCAGCAGACCGGACAGACGGACCAATACTCCCCAGCATTTT.

The chain joins TRBV27 to TRBJ2-3; TRBD2 matches 14 bases. Per germline, CDR1 MNHEY and CDR2 SMNVEV (reference sequence). The CDR3 consists of 12 residues. V was pared by 7 bases and J by 11 bases, with 2 bases of the junction left unmatched. CDR3 nucleotide sequence: TGTGCCAGCACCGGACTAGCGGGGGGGCAGTATTTT. Protein sequence: CASTGLAGGQYF.

This clone was picked up a small number of times. The rearrangement joins TRBV2 to TRBJ2-7, with 8 bases fitting TRBD1. The V gene's germline CDR1 is SNHLY and CDR2 FYNNEI. Trimming took 6 bases from V and 0 from J; bases not matched to a gene: 4. CDR3 size: 14 residues. CDR3 DNA sequence: TGTGCCAGCAGGCAGGGGGCGGGCTCCTACGAGCAGTACTTC. This encodes CASRQGAGSYEQYF.

The chain is built from TRBV6-5 and TRBJ2-1; 7 positions agree with TRBD2. CDR1 is MNHEY, CDR2 SVGAGI, per germline. Unmatched junction bases numbered 8, after V lost 8 bases and J lost 1 base. The length of the CDR3 is 15 residues. This CDR3 is CASSDGGGSYNEQFF. In DNA, the CDR3 is TGTGCCAGCTCGGATGGGGGGGGATCCTACAATGAGCAGTTCTTC.

The chain combines TRBV3-1 (or the pseudogene TRBV3-2) with TRBJ1-6; TRBD1 agrees at 9 bases. CDR3 length: 16 amino acids. The V gene end was trimmed by 1 base and the J gene end by 6 bases; junction bases not matched to a gene: 4. Germline loops: CDR1 LGHDT, CDR2 YNNKEL (reference sequence). CDR3 amino acids: CASSQAGQGPNSPLHF. CDR3 DNA sequence: TGTGCCAGCAGCCAAGCGGGACAGGGCCCTAATTCACCCCTCCACTTT.

This rearrangement joins TRBV5-8 to TRBJ1-2; 9 bases line up with TRBD1. Per the germline V gene, CDR1 is SGHTS and CDR2 is YDEGEE. This CDR3 is 15 amino acids long. V lost 3 bases, J lost 5 bases, and 8 bases stayed unmatched. CDR3 protein: CASSSIGQGKYGYTF. In nucleotides, the CDR3 is TGTGCCAGCAGCTCGATTGGACAGGGGAAATATGGCTACACCTTC.

The CDR3 is CASSENGSRYGYTF. The CDR3 DNA sequence: TGTGCCAGCAGTGAAAACGGGAGTCGCTATGGCTACACCTTC. The chain recombines TRBV6-1 with TRBJ1-2; D unclear. This CDR3 has 14 amino acids. The ends were cut back, 2 bases at V and 4 bases at J, with 11 bases in the middle. The germline V gene has CDR1 MNHNS and CDR2 SASEGT.

The chain is built from TRBV5-1 and TRBJ2-2; 7 bases agree with TRBD1. This CDR3 spans 16 amino acids. Germline V gene data show CDR1 as SGHRS and CDR2 as YFSETQ. V shed 5 bases, J shed 1 base, and the junction held 8 bases outside the gene matches. For the CDR3, the DNA is TGCGCCAGCAGGGGACAGCCCTCCCTGAACACCGGGGAGCTGTTTTTT. This encodes CASRGQPSLNTGELFF.

The J gene is TRBJ1-1, the V gene TRBV23-1, with D perhaps TRBD1 (5 bases). TRBV23-1 is placed among ORFs of uncertain function. The CDR3 totals 16 residues. Trimming took 0 bases from V and 5 from J, leaving 16 bases between them. In nucleotides, the CDR3 is TGCGCCAGCAGTCAATCGACCGGGGGTCAGGATACTGAAGCTTTCTTT. The encoded protein is CASSQSTGGQDTEAFF.

This chain joins TRBV4-1 and TRBJ2-3; D not resolved. The V and J ends lost 1 base and 2 bases respectively, with 19 bases between them. CDR3 length: 18 amino acids. From germline, CDR1 is MGHRA and CDR2 YSYEKL. CDR3 sequence reads: CASSQVAIRRRNTDTQYF. The CDR3 coding sequence is TGCGCCAGCAGCCAAGTCGCCATTCGAAGGAGAAACACAGATACGCAGTATTTT.

CDR3 sequence reads: CASSLFPPTSGGAYNEQFF. The CDR3 bases are TGTGCCAGCAGTTTATTTCCCCCAACTAGCGGGGGGGCCTACAATGAGCAGTTCTTC. This chain links TRBV28 with TRBJ2-1, with TRBD2 matching 13 bases. The CDR3 extends over 19 amino acids. V shed 1 base and J 2 bases; nucleotides not matched to a gene: 8. Germline V gives CDR1 MDHEN, CDR2 SYDVKM.

This clone was observed a few times. The rearrangement uses TRBV5-8 and TRBJ2-1, with 8 bases that match TRBD2. After removal of 0 bases from V and 1 base from J, the junction contained 3 bases not matched to a gene. The CDR3 totals 16 residues. Germline CDR1 is SGHTS and CDR2 is YDEGEE. Written as DNA, the CDR3 is TGTGCCAGCAGCTTGGCCAGCGGGGGATCCTACAATGAGCAGTTCTTC. It codes for CASSLASGGSYNEQFF.

This clone has only a few counts. The chain links TRBV7-9 to TRBJ1-5, with D unclear. The CDR3 sequence is 13 residues long. The germline CDR1 and CDR2 sequences are SEHNR and FQNEAQ (reference sequence). V lost 1 base and J lost 7, with 8 bases in between. In nucleotides, the CDR3 is TGTGCCAGCAGCTTAGGAGGGAGGCAGCCCCAGCATTTT. It specifies CASSLGGRQPQHF.

The genes are TRBV19 and TRBJ2-5, with 8 bases lining up with TRBD1. The J segment lost 5 bases and the V segment lost 10 bases, leaving 9 bases of the junction unmatched. Per germline, CDR1 LNHDA and CDR2 SQIVND (reference sequence). The CDR3 runs 13 residues. CDR3 amino acids: CATGQARRETQYF. The DNA of the CDR3 is TGTGCCACGGGACAGGCCCGGAGGGAGACCCAGTACTTC.